The present T cell receptor (beta chain) was sequenced within a study of T cell responses to AZD1222 COVID-19 vaccine. The CDR3 spans 15 residues. Trimming stripped 2 bases from V and 2 bases from J, with 10 bases between. The germline gives CDR1 SGHNT, CDR2 YYREEE (reference sequence). Libraries were prepared by immunoSEQ multiplex PCR; TCRdb keeps only in-frame clonotypes and omits some of them. This sample has more than 95,000 clones; over 75% occur once, and the top ten carry over 9.5%. The rearrangement links TRBV5-4 to TRBJ2-2, with D maybe TRBD2 (5 bases). The material was peripheral blood, obtained on day 0 of AZD1222 vaccination. This TCR came from an adult in good health. CDR3 in DNA: TGTGCCAGCAGCTTCGGGGTCCTAAACACCGGGGAGCTGTTTTTT. This sequence encodes CASSFGVLNTGELFF.